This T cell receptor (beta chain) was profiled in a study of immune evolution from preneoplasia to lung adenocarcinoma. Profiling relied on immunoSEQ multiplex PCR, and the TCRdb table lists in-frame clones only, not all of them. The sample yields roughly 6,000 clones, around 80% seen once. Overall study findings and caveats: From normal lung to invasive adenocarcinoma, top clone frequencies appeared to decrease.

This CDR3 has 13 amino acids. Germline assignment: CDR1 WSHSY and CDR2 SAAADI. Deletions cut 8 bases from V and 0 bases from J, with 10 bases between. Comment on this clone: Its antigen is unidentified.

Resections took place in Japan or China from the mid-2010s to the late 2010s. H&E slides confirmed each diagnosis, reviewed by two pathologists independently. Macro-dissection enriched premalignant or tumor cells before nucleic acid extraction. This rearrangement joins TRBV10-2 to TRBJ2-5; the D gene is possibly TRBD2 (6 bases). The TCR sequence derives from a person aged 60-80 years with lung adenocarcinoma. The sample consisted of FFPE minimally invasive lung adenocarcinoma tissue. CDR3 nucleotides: TGCGCCAGCCGGAGGGACTACCAAGAGACCCAGTACTTC. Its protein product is CASRRDYQETQYF.